These T cell receptor beta chains were read from a single sample in a study of identical twins. TCRdb independently ran MiXCR on the 5' RACE reads; one entry per CDR3 protein. The sample carries about 250,000 distinct CDR3 sequences, roughly 8% recorded once. This sample also belongs to another study, concerning yellow fever vaccine responses in identical twins.

The specimen sequenced was CD8+ T cells sorted from blood. Receptors originate from a woman younger than 30 in good health. Both conserved end residues are part of each CDR3. The D gene is left open where the match is weak. Clone size is not always given. Where it is, it says once, few, many or a class for expanded clones.

>TRBJ2-1|TRBD2|-|TRBV5-6
CASRGLAPFEQFF
TGTGCCAGCAGAGGACTAGCCCCATTTGAGCAGTTCTTC
>TRBJ2-6|TRBD2|-|TRBV6-2/TRBV6-3
CASSPLSGLAVSGANVLTF
TGTGCCAGCAGTCCTCTTTCAGGACTAGCGGTCTCTGGGGCCAACGTCCTGACTTTC
>TRBJ2-7|TRBD2|-|TRBV20-1
CSARDGLGVSYEQYF
TGCAGTGCTAGAGACGGACTAGGAGTTTCCTACGAGCAGTACTTC
>TRBJ2-2|-|few|TRBV9
CASSVGDSTLYGELFF
TGTGCCAGCAGCGTAGGGGACTCCACTTTGTATGGGGAGCTGTTTTTT
>TRBJ1-6|-|many|TRBV4-2
CASSQVFGNSPLHF
TGTGCCAGCAGCCAAGTTTTCGGTAATTCACCCCTCCACTTT
>TRBJ1-4|-|-|TRBV7-8
CASSPRGPEGEKLFF
TGTGCCAGCAGCCCCCGGGGGCCCGAGGGGGAAAAACTGTTTTTT
>TRBJ2-7|-|-|TRBV27
CASSAYGPSYEQYF
TGTGCCAGCAGTGCATACGGGCCCTCCTACGAGCAGTACTTC
>TRBJ2-2|-|few|TRBV3-1
CATEDREAGELFF
TGTGCCACCGAAGACAGGGAGGCCGGGGAGCTGTTTTTT
>TRBJ2-7|TRBD1|-|TRBV27
CASRFSGTGPYEQYF
TGTGCCAGCCGTTTTTCCGGGACAGGCCCCTACGAGCAGTACTTC
>TRBJ2-3|TRBD2|-|TRBV6-1
CASSRLAGGKGTDTQYF
TGTGCCAGCAGTAGACTAGCGGGGGGGAAAGGGACAGATACGCAGTATTTT
>TRBJ2-1|-|many|TRBV29-1
CSVSYNEQFF
TGCAGTGTTTCCTACAATGAGCAGTTCTTC
>TRBJ2-7|-|few|TRBV6-2/TRBV6-3
CASRNGGGTYYEQYF
TGTGCCAGCAGAAACGGGGGTGGGACGTACTACGAGCAGTACTTC
>TRBJ2-7|TRBD1|-|TRBV15
CATSVGQAYEQYF
TGTGCCACCAGCGTAGGACAGGCCTACGAGCAGTACTTC
>TRBJ1-1|TRBD1|many|TRBV27
CASSLLQGDTEAFF
TGTGCCAGCAGTTTATTACAGGGGGACACTGAAGCTTTCTTT
>TRBJ1-3|-|many|TRBV29-1
CSVEDEGVGGNTIYF
TGCAGCGTTGAAGATGAGGGGGTAGGAGGAAACACCATATATTTT
>TRBJ2-7|-|few|TRBV6-2/TRBV6-3
CASSATGTYEQYF
TGTGCCAGCAGTGCGACAGGAACCTACGAGCAGTACTTC